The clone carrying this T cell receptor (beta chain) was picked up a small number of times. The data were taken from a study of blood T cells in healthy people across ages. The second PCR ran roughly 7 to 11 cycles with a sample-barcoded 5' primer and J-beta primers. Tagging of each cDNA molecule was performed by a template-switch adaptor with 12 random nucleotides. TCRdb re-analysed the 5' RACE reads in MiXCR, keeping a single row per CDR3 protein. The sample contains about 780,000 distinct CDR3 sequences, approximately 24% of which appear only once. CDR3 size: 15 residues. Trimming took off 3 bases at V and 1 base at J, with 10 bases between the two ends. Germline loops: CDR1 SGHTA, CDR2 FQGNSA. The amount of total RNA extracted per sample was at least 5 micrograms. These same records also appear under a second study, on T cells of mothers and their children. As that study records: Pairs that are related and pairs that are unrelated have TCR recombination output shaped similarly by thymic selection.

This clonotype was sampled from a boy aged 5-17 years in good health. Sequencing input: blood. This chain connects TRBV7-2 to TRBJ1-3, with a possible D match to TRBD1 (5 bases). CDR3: CASSLGGFSGNTIYF. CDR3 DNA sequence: TGTGCCAGCAGCTTGGGGGGGTTTTCTGGAAACACCATATATTTT.